These 19 T cell receptor beta chains originate from one sample sequenced in a study of T cells in women clearing cervical HPV infection. Profiling relied on immunoSEQ multiplex PCR, and the TCRdb table lists in-frame clones only, not all of them. The sample has about 48,000 clones. The sequencing input was blood buffy coat. The receptors derive from a woman aged 18-69 years with a cervical HPV16 infection that either progressed to CIN3+ or cleared (not recorded which).

As regards this clone: The read halts 3 residues ahead of the CDR3 end, with the missing end drawn from the germline J gene. The V call is TRBV10-3, the J call TRBJ1-6, with D maybe TRBD1 (5 bases). CDR1 is ENHRY, CDR2 SYGVKD, per germline. Trimming left V 6 bases short and J 9 bases short, with 15 bases between. This CDR3 is built from 14 residues. CDR3 amino acids: CAISAPGMGSPLHF. The DNA read from the CDR3 is TGTGCCATCAGCGCGCCAGGGATGGGTTCACCC.

A note on this clone: The read falls 3 residues short of the CDR3 end, and the missing part is taken from the germline J gene. V usage is TRBV6-4 and J usage is TRBJ1-5; D is unresolved. This CDR3 comprises 14 residues. V shed 3 bases and J shed 0 bases, with 6 bases lying between them. Germline V gene sequence: CDR1 MRHNA, CDR2 SNTAGT. CDR3 amino acids: CASSEDYSNQPQHF. CDR3 bases read: TGTGCCAGCAGTGAGGACTATAGCAATCAGCCC.

With respect to this clone: The missing CDR3 end, 3 residues past where the read stops, is filled in from the germline J gene. The rearrangement links TRBV29-1 to TRBJ1-1; the D gene is possibly TRBD1 (5 bases). Trimming cost V 7 bases and J 1 base, with 13 bases left between them. CDR1 is SQVTM, CDR2 ANQGSEA, per germline. The CDR3 loop spans 13 amino acids. The CDR3 protein is CSGSTTGNTEAFF. The DNA read from the CDR3 is TGCAGCGGCTCAACTACAGGGAACACTGAA.

A remark on this clone: The read ends 3 residues early relative to the CDR3; the germline J gene fills the gap. This rearrangement joins TRBV14 to TRBJ2-7; no clear D gene. CDR1 is SGHDN, CDR2 FVKESK, per germline. The V end lost 2 bases, the J end lost 3 bases, and 14 bases lay between the germline ends. CDR3 length: 15 residues. The CDR3: CASSQRALRRYEQYF. CDR3 bases read: TGTGCCAGCAGCCAAAGGGCCCTCCGGCGCTACGAG.

A remark on this clone: The CDR3 end falls 3 residues outside the read, so it is completed with the germline J gene. The chain uses TRBV5-5 and TRBJ1-1; 9 positions match TRBD1. Trimming removed 4 bases from V and 4 bases from J; junction bases left unmatched: 5. The CDR3 has 14 residues. Germline CDR1 and CDR2: SGHKS and YYEKEE (reference sequence). The CDR3 DNA, read in part, is TGTGCCAGCAGCGCGGACAGGGGAGGCACTGAA. Its protein product is CASSADRGGTE. The entire CDR3 protein reads CASSADRGGTEAFF.

In regard to this clone: The CDR3 extends 3 residues past the end of the read, so its final part is completed from the germline J gene. The rearrangement uses TRBV15 and TRBJ2-6; D is uncertain. V was trimmed by 5 bases and J by 1 base, leaving 12 bases between them. From germline, CDR1 is LNHNV and CDR2 YYDKDF (reference sequence). The CDR3 runs 16 residues. The CDR3 here is CATSPEQASGANVLTF. CDR3 DNA, as far as it was read: TGTGCCACCAGCCCTGAGCAGGCTTCTGGGGCCAACGTC.

As concerns this clone: With the read ending 3 residues before the CDR3 end, the germline J gene is used to fill in that end. V usage is TRBV20-1 and J usage is TRBJ2-3; maybe TRBD2 (6 bases). Germline assignment: CDR1 DFQATT and CDR2 SNEGSKA (reference sequence). The CDR3 length is 13 residues. Trimming cost V 5 bases and J 2 bases, with 11 bases left between them. Partial CDR3 DNA: TGCAGTGCTGGGGACTCCCACACAGATACG. This encodes CSAGDSHTDT. The whole CDR3 protein is CSAGDSHTDTQYF.

As for this clone: The CDR3 end falls 3 residues outside the read, so it is completed with the germline J gene. This chain links TRBV6-1 with TRBJ2-3; D unclear. Looked up from germline, CDR1 is MNHNS and CDR2 is SASEGT. V lost 2 bases to trimming and J lost 2 bases, with 11 bases between them. This CDR3 region has 15 residues. CDR3 sequence reads: CASSEITIPTDTQYF. Partial CDR3 DNA: TGTGCCAGCAGTGAAATAACTATCCCCACAGATACG.

For this clone: The CDR3 is cut off 3 residues early in the read; its end comes from the germline J gene. The chain employs TRBV19 and TRBJ1-2; maybe TRBD1 (6 bases). The CDR3 totals 14 residues. The germline CDR1 and CDR2 sequences are LNHDA and SQIVND (reference sequence). V was cut by 5 bases and J by 7 bases, with 17 bases left in between. CDR3 DNA, as far as it was read: TGTGCCAGTAGTCCCCACGGGACACCGGGTGGC. Residues: CASSPHGTPGG. From start to end, the CDR3 is CASSPHGTPGGYTF.

Measured by frequency, this clone is medium-sized. The DNA ends 3 residues before the CDR3 does, and the rest of the CDR3 is filled in from the germline J gene. V is TRBV14 and J is TRBJ2-4; a weak D match, TRBD1 (6 bases). Germline V gene data show CDR1 as SGHDN and CDR2 as FVKESK. The V end lost 0 bases, the J end lost 0 bases, and 12 bases lay between the germline ends. This CDR3 comprises 17 residues. Incomplete CDR3 DNA: TGTGCCAGCAGCCAAGATCAGGGGAAACTAGCCAAAAACATT. It yields the protein CASSQDQGKLAKNI. The CDR3 in full is CASSQDQGKLAKNIQYF.

A note on this clone: From the germline J gene comes the end of the CDR3, since the read stops 3 residues before it. The V and J genes are TRBV19 and TRBJ2-7; TRBD2 aligns across 12 bases. J lost 2 bases, V lost 6 bases, and 17 bases had no gene match. This CDR3 spans 19 amino acids. The germline gives CDR1 LNHDA, CDR2 SQIVND (reference sequence). The sequenced part of the CDR3 DNA is TGTGCCAGTAGCCGATTCCATCGACTAGCGGGAGATATTACCTACGAG. Protein sequence: CASSRFHRLAGDITYE. The full CDR3 protein is CASSRFHRLAGDITYEQYF.

About this clone: The CDR3 extends 3 residues past the end of the read, so its final part is completed from the germline J gene. V usage is TRBV20-1 and J usage is TRBJ2-7, with a possible D match to TRBD2 (5 bases). Germline assignment: CDR1 DFQATT and CDR2 SNEGSKA (reference sequence). The CDR3 contains 14 residues. V shed 1 base and J shed 4 bases, with 14 bases lying between them. Here the CDR3 reads CSARGRTGLYEQYF. Incomplete CDR3 DNA: TGCAGTGCTAGAGGGAGGACTGGGCTATACGAG.

Comment on this clone: Sequencing ends 3 residues short of the CDR3 end; the germline J gene provides the rest. The chain links TRBV20-1 to TRBJ2-7, with D unclear. Germline-derived CDR1 and CDR2 are DFQATT and SNEGSKA (reference sequence). V dropped 0 bases and J dropped 0 bases, with 6 bases sitting between them. CDR3 size: 13 residues. CDR3 loop: CSARDPGSYEQYF. CDR3 DNA, as far as it was read: TGCAGTGCTAGAGATCCAGGCTCCTACGAG.

As for this clone: The read is 3 residues too short to cover the CDR3 end, so that end is filled in from the germline J gene. The V gene is TRBV2, the J gene TRBJ1-1; perhaps TRBD1 as D (5 bases). Per the germline V gene, CDR1 is SNHLY and CDR2 is FYNNEI. The length of the CDR3 is 13 residues. The ends were cut back, 8 bases at V and 5 bases at J, with 15 bases in the middle. CDR3: CASYVSRVTEAFF. The CDR3 bases that were read are TGTGCCAGCTATGTGTCCAGGGTGACTGAA.

As concerns this clone: Coverage ceases 3 residues before the CDR3 finishes, and the germline J gene fills in the end. The V gene is TRBV19, the J gene TRBJ2-5, with 8 positions matching TRBD2. Looked up from germline, CDR1 is LNHDA and CDR2 is SQIVND (reference sequence). V shed 3 bases and J 4 bases; nucleotides not matched to a gene: 7. This CDR3 region has 15 residues. This CDR3 reads CASSIFLGGAETQYF. Partial CDR3 DNA: TGTGCCAGTAGTATCTTCCTCGGGGGGGCAGAGACC.

As for this clone: Read sequence stops 3 residues before the CDR3 end, and the germline J gene provides the missing end. The rearrangement joins TRBV19 to TRBJ2-5, with 11 bases matching TRBD1. Germline values: CDR1 LNHDA, CDR2 SQIVND (reference sequence). The CDR3 is 15 amino acids. V gave up 3 bases and J gave up 7 bases; unmatched junction bases: 7. The CDR3 protein is CASSIKSGTGGTQYF. The covered CDR3 bases are TGTGCCAGTAGTATTAAGAGCGGGACAGGGGGGACC.

The CDR3 DNA, read in part, is TGTGCCAGTACCGTGTTCCCTGGAAACACC. This gives the protein CASTVFPGNT. The CDR3 as a whole reads CASTVFPGNTIYF. This chain uses TRBV19 with TRBJ1-3; no clear D. With the read ending 3 residues before the CDR3 end, the germline J gene is used to fill in that end. Germline V gives CDR1 LNHDA, CDR2 SQIVND (reference sequence). The CDR3 consists of 13 residues. V was trimmed by 7 bases and J by 2 bases, leaving 9 bases between them.

Points on this clone: The CDR3 end falls 3 residues outside the read, so it is completed with the germline J gene. The chain combines TRBV28 with TRBJ1-5; 10 bases align to TRBD1. The germline gives CDR1 MDHEN, CDR2 SYDVKM. The CDR3 runs to 15 residues. The V gene end was trimmed by 5 bases and the J gene end by 6 bases; junction bases not matched to a gene: 7. CDR3 region: CASSPGTGVSQPQHF. The sequenced CDR3 bases are TGTGCCAGCAGTCCCGGGACAGGGGTTTCTCAGCCC. The whole variable domain, filled in from reference TRBV28 and TRBJ1-5, reads DVKVTQSSRYLVKRTGEKVFLECVQDMDHENMFWYRQDPGLGLRLIYFSYDVKMKEKGDIPEGYSVSREKKERFSLILESASTNQTSMYLCASSPGTGVSQPQHFGDGTRLSIL.

Worth noting for this clone: Read coverage stops 3 residues before the CDR3 terminus; the germline J gene supplies the remainder. J is TRBJ1-1 and V is TRBV7-2; 7 nucleotides line up with TRBD1. The CDR3 sequence is 15 residues long. Germline CDR1 reads SGHTA; CDR2 reads FQGNSA. Germline trimming cut 8 bases from V and 1 base from J; bases unmatched to any gene: 10. The part of the CDR3 DNA that was read is TGTGCCAGCGGCTCTTACAGGGGAGCGAACACTGAA. Encoded protein: CASGSYRGANTE. The full CDR3 protein is CASGSYRGANTEAFF.